This TCR beta chain was obtained from a study of OX40 agonist ivuxolimab in advanced cancers. Overall study: Hepatocellular carcinoma, melanoma, renal cell or head and neck cancer affected the dose-escalation patients. The dose-escalation cohort was around 83% male, with a mean age of 60 years, ranging roughly 23 to 85.

Remarks on this clone: Its specificity is unknown.

Notes on the study in general: There were, on average, more expanded clones in CD8+ T cells than in CD4+.

Clones were sequenced by immunoSEQ multiplex PCR, and TCRdb holds only the in-frame ones, with some missing. The sample includes tens of thousands of clones, approximately 78% of them seen just once. This CDR3 region has 14 residues. Germline V lookup: CDR1 MGHRA, CDR2 YSYEKL. V shed 6 bases and J shed 3 bases, with 14 bases lying between them. The rearrangement uses TRBV4-1 and TRBJ1-2, with a possible D match to TRBD1 (5 bases). This material consisted of CD4+ or CD8+ T cells sorted from blood, taken in a trial of the OX40 agonist ivuxolimab. The origin of this receptor is an adult with an advanced solid tumor such as melanoma, head and neck, liver or kidney cancer. CDR3 amino acids: CASRGTGSDYGYTF. The CDR3 bases are TGCGCCAGCAGAGGGACGGGGTCGGACTATGGCTACACCTTC.